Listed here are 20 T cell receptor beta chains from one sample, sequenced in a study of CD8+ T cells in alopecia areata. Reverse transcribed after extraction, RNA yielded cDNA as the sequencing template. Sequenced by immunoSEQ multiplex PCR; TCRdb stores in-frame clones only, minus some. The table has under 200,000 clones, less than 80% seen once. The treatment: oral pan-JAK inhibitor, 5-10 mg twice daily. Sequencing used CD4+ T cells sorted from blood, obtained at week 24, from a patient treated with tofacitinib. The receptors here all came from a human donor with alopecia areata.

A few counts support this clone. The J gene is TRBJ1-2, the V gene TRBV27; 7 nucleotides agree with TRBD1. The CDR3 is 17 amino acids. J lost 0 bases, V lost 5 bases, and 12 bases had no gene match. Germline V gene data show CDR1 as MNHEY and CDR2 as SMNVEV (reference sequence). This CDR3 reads CASSRQGSYVANYGYTF. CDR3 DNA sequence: TGTGCCAGCAGTAGACAGGGATCCTACGTCGCTAACTATGGCTACACCTTC.

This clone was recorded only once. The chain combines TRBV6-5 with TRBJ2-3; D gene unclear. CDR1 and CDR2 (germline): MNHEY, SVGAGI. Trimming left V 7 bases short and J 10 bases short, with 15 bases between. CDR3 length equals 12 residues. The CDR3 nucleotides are TGTGCCAGCAAGACCGGAGTCCAGGCGCAGTATTTT. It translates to CASKTGVQAQYF.

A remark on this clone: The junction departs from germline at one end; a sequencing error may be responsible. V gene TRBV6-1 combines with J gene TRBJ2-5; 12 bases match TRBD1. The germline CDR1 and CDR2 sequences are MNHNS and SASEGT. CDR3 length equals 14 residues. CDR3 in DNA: TGTGCCAGCAGTGAACGGGGGACAGGGGGCGTCGGTCACTTC. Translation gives CASSERGTGGVGHF.

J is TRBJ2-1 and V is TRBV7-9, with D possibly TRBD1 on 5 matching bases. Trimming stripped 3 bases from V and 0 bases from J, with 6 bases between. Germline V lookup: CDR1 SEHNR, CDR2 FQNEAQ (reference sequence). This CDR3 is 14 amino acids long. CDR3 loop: CASSLDTSYNEQFF. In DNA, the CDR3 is TGTGCCAGCAGCTTGGACACCTCCTACAATGAGCAGTTCTTC.

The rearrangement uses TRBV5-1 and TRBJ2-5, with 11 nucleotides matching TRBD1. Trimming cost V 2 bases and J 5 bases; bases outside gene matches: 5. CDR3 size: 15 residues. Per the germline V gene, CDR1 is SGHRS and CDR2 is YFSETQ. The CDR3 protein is CASSFGTGGWETQYF. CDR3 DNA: TGCGCCAGCAGCTTCGGGACAGGGGGTTGGGAGACCCAGTACTTC.

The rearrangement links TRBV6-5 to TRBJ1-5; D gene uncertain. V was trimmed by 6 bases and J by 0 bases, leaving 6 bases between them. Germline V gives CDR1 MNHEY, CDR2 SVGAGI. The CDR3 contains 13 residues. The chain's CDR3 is CASSANSNQPQHF. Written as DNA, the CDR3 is TGTGCCAGCAGCGCCAATAGCAATCAGCCCCAGCATTTT.

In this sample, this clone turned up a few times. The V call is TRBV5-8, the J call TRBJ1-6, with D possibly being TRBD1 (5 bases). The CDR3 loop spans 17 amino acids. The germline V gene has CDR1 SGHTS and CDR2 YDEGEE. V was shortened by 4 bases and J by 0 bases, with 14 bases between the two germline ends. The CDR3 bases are TGTGCCAGCAGCACCCCTCGGGGGGGCTCCTATAATTCACCCCTCCACTTT. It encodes CASSTPRGGSYNSPLHF. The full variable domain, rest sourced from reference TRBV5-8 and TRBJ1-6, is EAGVTQSPTHLIKTRGQQATLRCSPISGHTSVYWYQQALGLGLQFLLWYDEGEERNRGNFPPRFSGRQFPNYSSELNVNALELEDSALYLCASSTPRGGSYNSPLHFGNGTRLTVT.

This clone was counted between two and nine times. CDR3 loop: CASSPLTGASSPLHF. Here the CDR3 DNA reads TGTGCCAGCAGTCCCCTGACAGGGGCCAGCTCACCCCTCCACTTT. This chain uses TRBV25-1 with TRBJ1-6; 8 bases agree with TRBD1. Germline V lookup: CDR1 MGHDK, CDR2 SYGVNS. CDR3 length: 15 residues. With 5 bases clipped from V and 10 bases from J, the junction kept 10 bases outside the gene matches.

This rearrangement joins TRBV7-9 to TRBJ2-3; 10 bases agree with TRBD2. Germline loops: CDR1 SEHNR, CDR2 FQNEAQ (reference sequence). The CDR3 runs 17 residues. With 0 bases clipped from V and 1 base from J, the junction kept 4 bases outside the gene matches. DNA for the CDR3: TGTGCCAGCAGCTTAGCCTCAGGACTAGCGGGCACAGATACGCAGTATTTT. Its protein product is CASSLASGLAGTDTQYF.

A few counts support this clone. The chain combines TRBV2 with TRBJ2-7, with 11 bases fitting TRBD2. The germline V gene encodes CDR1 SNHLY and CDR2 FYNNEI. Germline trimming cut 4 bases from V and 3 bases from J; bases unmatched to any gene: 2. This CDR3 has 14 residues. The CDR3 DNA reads TGTGCCAGCAGTGGACTAGCGGGGTTCTACGAGCAGTACTTC. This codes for CASSGLAGFYEQYF.

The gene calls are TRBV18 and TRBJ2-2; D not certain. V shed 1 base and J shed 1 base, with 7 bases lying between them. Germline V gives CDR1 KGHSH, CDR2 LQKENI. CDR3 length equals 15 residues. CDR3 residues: CASSPQWENTGELFF. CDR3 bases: TGTGCCAGCTCACCACAATGGGAGAACACCGGGGAGCTGTTTTTT.

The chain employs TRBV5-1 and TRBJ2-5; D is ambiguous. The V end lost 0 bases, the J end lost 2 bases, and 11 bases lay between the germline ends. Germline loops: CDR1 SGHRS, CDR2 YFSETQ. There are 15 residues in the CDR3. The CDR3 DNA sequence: TGCGCCAGCAGCTTGGCCCCGGCGAATCAAGAGACCCAGTACTTC. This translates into CASSLAPANQETQYF.

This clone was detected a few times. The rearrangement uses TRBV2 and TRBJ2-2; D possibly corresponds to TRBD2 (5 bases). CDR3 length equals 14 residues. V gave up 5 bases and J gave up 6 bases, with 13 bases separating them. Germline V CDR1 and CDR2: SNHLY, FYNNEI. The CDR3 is CASSNDGLSGELFF. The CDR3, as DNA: TGTGCCAGCAGTAACGATGGACTCTCCGGGGAGCTGTTTTTT. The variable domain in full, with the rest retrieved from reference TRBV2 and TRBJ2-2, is EPEVTQTPSHQVTQMGQEVILRCVPISNHLYFYWYRQILGQKVEFLVSFYNNEISEKSEIFDDQFSVERPDGSNFTLKIRSTKLEDSAMYFCASSNDGLSGELFFGEGSRLTVL.

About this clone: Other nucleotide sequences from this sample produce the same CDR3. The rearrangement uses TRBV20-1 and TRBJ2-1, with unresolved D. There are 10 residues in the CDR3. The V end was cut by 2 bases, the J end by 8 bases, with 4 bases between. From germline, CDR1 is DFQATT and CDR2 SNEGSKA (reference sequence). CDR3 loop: CSARRDEQFF. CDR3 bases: TGCAGTGCTAGAAGGGATGAGCAGTTCTTC.

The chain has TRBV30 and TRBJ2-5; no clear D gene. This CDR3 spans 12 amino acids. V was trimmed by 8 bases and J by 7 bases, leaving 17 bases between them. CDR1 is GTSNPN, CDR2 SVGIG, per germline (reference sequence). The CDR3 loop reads CASWSVGRTQYF. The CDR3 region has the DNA TGTGCCAGCTGGAGTGTGGGAAGGACCCAGTACTTC.

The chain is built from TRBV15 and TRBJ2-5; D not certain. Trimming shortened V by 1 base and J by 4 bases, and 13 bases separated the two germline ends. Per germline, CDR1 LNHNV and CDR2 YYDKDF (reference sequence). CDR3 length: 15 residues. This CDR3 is CATSRAPGVGETQYF. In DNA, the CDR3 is TGTGCCACCAGCAGAGCCCCAGGAGTCGGAGAGACCCAGTACTTC. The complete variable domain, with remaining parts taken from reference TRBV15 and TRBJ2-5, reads DAMVIQNPRYQVTQFGKPVTLSCSQTLNHNVMYWYQQKSSQAPKLLFHYYDKDFNNEADTPDNFQSRRPNTSFCFLDIRSPGLGDTAMYLCATSRAPGVGETQYFGPGTRLLVL.

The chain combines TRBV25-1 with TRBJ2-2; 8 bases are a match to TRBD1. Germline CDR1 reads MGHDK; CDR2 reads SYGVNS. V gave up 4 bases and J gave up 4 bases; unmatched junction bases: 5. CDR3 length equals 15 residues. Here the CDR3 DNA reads TGTGCCAGCAGTGTTCCGGGACAGGTCACCGGGGAGCTGTTTTTT. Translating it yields CASSVPGQVTGELFF.

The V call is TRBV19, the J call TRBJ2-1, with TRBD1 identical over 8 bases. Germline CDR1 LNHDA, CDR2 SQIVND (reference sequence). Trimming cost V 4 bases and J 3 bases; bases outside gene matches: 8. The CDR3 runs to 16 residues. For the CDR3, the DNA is TGTGCCAGTAGTACCGCAGGGGGCATAGTCTACAATGAGCAGTTCTTC. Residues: CASSTAGGIVYNEQFF.

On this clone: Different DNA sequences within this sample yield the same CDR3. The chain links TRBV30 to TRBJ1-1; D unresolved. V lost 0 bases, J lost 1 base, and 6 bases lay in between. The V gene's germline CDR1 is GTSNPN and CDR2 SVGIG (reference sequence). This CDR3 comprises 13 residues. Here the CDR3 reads CAWSVRGNTEAFF. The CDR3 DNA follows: TGTGCCTGGAGTGTACGGGGGAACACTGAAGCTTTCTTT.

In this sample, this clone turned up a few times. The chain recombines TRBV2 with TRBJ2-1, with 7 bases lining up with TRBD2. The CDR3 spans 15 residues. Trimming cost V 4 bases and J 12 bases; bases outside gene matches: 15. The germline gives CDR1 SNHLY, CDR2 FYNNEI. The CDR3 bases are TGTGCCAGCAGTGTTTCCCCGGGACTACAAGGAGTGCAGTTCTTC. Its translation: CASSVSPGLQGVQFF.